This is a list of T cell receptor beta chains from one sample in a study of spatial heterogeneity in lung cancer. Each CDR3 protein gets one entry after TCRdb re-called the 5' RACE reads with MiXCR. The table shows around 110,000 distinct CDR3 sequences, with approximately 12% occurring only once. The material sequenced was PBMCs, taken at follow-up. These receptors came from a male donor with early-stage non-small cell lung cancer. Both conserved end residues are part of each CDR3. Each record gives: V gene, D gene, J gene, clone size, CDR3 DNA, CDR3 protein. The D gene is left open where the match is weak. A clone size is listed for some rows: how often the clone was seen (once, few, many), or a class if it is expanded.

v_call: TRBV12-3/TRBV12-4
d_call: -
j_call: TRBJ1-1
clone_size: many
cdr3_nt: TGTGCCAGCACCCGTGTGAACACTGAAGCTTTCTTT
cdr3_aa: CASTRVNTEAFF

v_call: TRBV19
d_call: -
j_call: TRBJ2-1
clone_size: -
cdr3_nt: TGTGCCAGTAGTAAGACAGTCTACAATGAGCAGTTCTTC
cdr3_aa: CASSKTVYNEQFF

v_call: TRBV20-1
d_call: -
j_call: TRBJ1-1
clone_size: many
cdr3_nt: TGCAGTGCTAGGCCGGTTCTGAACACTGAAGCTTTCTTT
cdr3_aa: CSARPVLNTEAFF

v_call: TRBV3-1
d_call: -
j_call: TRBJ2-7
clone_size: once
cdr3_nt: TGTGCCAGCAGCCATACAGGGTACGAGCAGTACTTC
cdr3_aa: CASSHTGYEQYF

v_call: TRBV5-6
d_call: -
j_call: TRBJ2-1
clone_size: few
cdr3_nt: TGTGCCAGCAGCTTGAGCGTTGAGCAGTTCTTC
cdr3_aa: CASSLSVEQFF

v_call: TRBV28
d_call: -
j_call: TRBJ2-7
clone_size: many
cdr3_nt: TGTGCCAGCAGCAAGGACCGAGCTACCTACGAGCAGTACTTC
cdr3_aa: CASSKDRATYEQYF

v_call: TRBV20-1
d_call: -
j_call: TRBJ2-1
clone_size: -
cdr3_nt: TGCAGGACTGCCGAGGGCTCCTACAATGAGCAGTTCTTC
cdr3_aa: CRTAEGSYNEQFF

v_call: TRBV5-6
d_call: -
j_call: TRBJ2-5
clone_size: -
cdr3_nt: TGTGCCAGCAGCCCCTTCCCTTACCAAGAGACCCAGTACTTC
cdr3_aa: CASSPFPYQETQYF

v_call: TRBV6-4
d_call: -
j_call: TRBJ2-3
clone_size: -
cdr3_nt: TGTGCCAGCAGTATCGGGGTGACAGATACGCAGTATTTT
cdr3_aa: CASSIGVTDTQYF

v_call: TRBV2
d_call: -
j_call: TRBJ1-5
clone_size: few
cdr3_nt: TGTGCCAGCAGTAAGGACCGCCCGGGTAATCAGCCCCAGCATTTT
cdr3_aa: CASSKDRPGNQPQHF

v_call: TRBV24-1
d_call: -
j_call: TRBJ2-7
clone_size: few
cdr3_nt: TGTGCCACCAGTGAAGCATTTTCCTACGAGCAGTACTTC
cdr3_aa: CATSEAFSYEQYF

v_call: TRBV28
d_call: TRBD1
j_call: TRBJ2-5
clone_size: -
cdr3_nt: TGTGCCAGCAGTTTCCGGGACAGACAAGAGACCCAGTACTTC
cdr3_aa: CASSFRDRQETQYF